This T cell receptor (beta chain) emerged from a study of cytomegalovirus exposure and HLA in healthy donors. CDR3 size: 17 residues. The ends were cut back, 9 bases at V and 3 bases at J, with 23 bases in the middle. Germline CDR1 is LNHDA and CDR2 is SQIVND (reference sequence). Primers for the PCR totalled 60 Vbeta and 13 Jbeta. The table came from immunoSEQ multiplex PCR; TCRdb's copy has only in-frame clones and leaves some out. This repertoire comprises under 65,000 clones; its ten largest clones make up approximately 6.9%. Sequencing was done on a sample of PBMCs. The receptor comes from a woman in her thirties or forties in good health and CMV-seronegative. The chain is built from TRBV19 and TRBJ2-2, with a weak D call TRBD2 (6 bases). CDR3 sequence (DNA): TGTGCCAGCCATTCTCTGGGGGGACGTACTTACACCGGGGAGCTGTTTTTT. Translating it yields CASHSLGGRTYTGELFF.